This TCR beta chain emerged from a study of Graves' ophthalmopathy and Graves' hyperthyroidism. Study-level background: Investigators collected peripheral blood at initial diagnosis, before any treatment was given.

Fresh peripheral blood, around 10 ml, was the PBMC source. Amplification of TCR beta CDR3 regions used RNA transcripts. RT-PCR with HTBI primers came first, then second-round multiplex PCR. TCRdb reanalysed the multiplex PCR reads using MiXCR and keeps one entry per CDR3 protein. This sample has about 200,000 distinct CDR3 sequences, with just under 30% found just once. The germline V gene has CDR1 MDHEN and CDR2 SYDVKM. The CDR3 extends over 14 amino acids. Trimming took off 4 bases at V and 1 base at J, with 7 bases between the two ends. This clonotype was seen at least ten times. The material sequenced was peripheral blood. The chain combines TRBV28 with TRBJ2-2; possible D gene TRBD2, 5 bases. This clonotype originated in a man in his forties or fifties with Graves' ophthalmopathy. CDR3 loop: CASSSSGNTGELFF. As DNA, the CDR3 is TGTGCCAGCAGTTCAAGCGGGAACACCGGGGAGCTGTTTTTT.